This TCR beta chain was identified in a study of CD8 T cells in Susac syndrome. Losses at the gene ends were 6 bases for V and 4 bases for J; bases not matched to a gene: 4. CDR3 length equals 13 residues. RNA totalling about 0.45 to 1 ug underwent reverse transcription with random hexamers. Multiplex immunoSEQ PCR targeted 54 Vbeta and 13 Jbeta TCR beta segments. TCRdb called the immunoSEQ multiplex PCR reads again in MiXCR, with one record for every CDR3 protein. Of roughly 130,000 distinct CDR3 sequences detected, roughly 94% appear once; the ten largest clones hold about 0.13%. Sequences were obtained from CD4+ T cells from PBMCs. The chain is built from TRBV12-3 or TRBV12-4 and TRBJ1-2, with 8 bases lining up with TRBD1. This TCR was recovered from a human donor with multiple sclerosis. The CDR3 DNA reads as TGTGCCAGCAGCACGACAGGGGCCTATGGCTACACCTTC. Translating it yields CASSTTGAYGYTF.